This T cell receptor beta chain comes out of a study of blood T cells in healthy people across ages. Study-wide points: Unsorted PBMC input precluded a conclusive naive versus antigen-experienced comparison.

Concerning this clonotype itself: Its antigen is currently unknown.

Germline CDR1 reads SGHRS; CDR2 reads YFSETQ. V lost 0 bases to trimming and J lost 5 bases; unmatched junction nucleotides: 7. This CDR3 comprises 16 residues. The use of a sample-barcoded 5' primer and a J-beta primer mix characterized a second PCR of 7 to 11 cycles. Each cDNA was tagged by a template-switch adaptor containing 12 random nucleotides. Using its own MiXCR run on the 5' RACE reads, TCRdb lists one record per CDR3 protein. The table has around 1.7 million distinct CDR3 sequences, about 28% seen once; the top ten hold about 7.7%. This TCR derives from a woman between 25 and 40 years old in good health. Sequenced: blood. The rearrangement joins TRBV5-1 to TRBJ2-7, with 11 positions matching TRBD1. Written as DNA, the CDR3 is TGCGCCAGCAGCTTGGCCAGGACAGGGGGCTCGGACGAGCAGTACTTC. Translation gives CASSLARTGGSDEQYF.